One sample yielded the 24 T cell receptor beta chains listed below, sequenced in a study of blood T cell repertoires in COVID-19. Clones were sequenced by immunoSEQ multiplex PCR, and TCRdb holds only the in-frame ones, with some missing. This repertoire shows 220,000 or so clones, around four fifths found once; its top ten account for just under 20%. Sequenced sample: peripheral blood. The receptor source for this set is a man aged 25-45 years with active or convalescent COVID-19.

This clone came up once. Additional DNA sequences in this sample encode the identical CDR3. V and J are TRBV5-1 and TRBJ1-2; 8 nucleotides agree with TRBD1. The germline V gene has CDR1 SGHRS and CDR2 YFSETQ. Trimming took 4 bases from V and 3 from J; bases not matched to a gene: 5. The CDR3 covers 14 residues. As DNA, the CDR3 is TGCGCCAGCAGCCTGACAGGGGTGGACTATGGCTACACCTTC. This encodes CASSLTGVDYGYTF.

V and J are TRBV4-3 and TRBJ1-2, with a possible D match to TRBD1 (6 bases). This CDR3 region has 15 residues. The germline V and J ends were trimmed by 2 bases and 2 bases, with 12 bases remaining between them. Germline V gives CDR1 LGHNA, CDR2 YSLEER. For the CDR3, the DNA is TGCGCCAGCAGCCAATACGGGGGGCCGAACTATGGCTACACCTTC. As protein: CASSQYGGPNYGYTF.

Only a few counts were recorded for this clone. The chain combines TRBV7-2 with TRBJ1-5, with D hard to call. The CDR3 has 13 amino acids. The V gene's germline CDR1 is SGHTA and CDR2 FQGNSA. The V gene lost 1 base and the J gene lost 5 bases, with 6 bases spanning the gap. The CDR3 nucleotides read TGTGCCAGCAGCTTAGATCGTTATCAGCCCCAGCATTTT. Its protein product is CASSLDRYQPQHF.

The gene calls are TRBV9 and TRBJ2-7; tentatively, D is TRBD1 (6 bases). The ends were cut back, 2 bases at V and 5 bases at J, with 14 bases in the middle. CDR3 size: 14 residues. In germline, CDR1 is SGDLS, CDR2 YYNGEE. CDR3 loop: CASSVSGVQDEQYF. Here the CDR3 DNA reads TGTGCCAGCAGCGTTTCAGGGGTTCAAGACGAGCAGTACTTC.

The rearrangement joins TRBV11-3 to TRBJ2-1; 8 bases agree with TRBD1. The germline V gene encodes CDR1 SGHNT and CDR2 YENEEA. The ends lost 2 bases at V and 0 bases at J; junction bases unmatched: 0. The CDR3 runs to 15 residues. The DNA of the CDR3 is TGTGCCAGCAGCTTAACAGGGGGCTCCTACAATGAGCAGTTCTTC. Its protein product is CASSLTGGSYNEQFF.

This chain connects TRBV20-1 to TRBJ1-5, with D maybe TRBD1 (6 bases). Per germline, CDR1 DFQATT and CDR2 SNEGSKA (reference sequence). The CDR3 sequence is 16 residues long. With 3 bases removed from V and 2 bases from J, the gap between germline ends came to 17 bases. The CDR3 reads CSASRRGLVGNQPQHF. The CDR3 DNA is TGCAGTGCTAGTCGCAGGGGACTAGTTGGCAATCAGCCCCAGCATTTT.

The V gene is TRBV5-1, the J gene TRBJ1-3; possibly TRBD1 for D (5 bases). The V gene's germline CDR1 is SGHRS and CDR2 YFSETQ. This CDR3 has 15 amino acids. Trimming removed 2 bases from V and 4 bases from J, with 13 bases in between. The CDR3 spells CASSFGWGEGNTIYF. CDR3 nucleotides: TGCGCCAGCAGCTTTGGCTGGGGCGAAGGAAACACCATATATTTT.

The chain has TRBV24-1 and TRBJ1-2; 7 bases are shared with TRBD1. V dropped 7 bases and J dropped 8; count of bases not matched to a gene: 9. CDR1 is KGHDR, CDR2 SFDVKD, per germline. The CDR3 loop spans 13 amino acids. The CDR3 loop is CATRGVLGGGYTF. The CDR3 DNA reads as TGTGCCACCAGGGGAGTCCTAGGGGGCGGCTACACCTTC.

The V call is TRBV29-1, the J call TRBJ2-1; perhaps TRBD1 as D (5 bases). Germline V CDR1 and CDR2: SQVTM, ANQGSEA. This CDR3 spans 13 amino acids. V shed 4 bases and J shed 0 bases, with 7 bases lying between them. CDR3 loop: CSVAGNSYNEQFF. CDR3 nucleotides: TGCAGCGTTGCAGGGAACTCCTACAATGAGCAGTTCTTC.

The sample holds one count of this clone. The chain joins TRBV19 to TRBJ1-6, with 10 bases fitting TRBD1. The junction had 12 bases not matched to a gene; V was cut back by 8 bases and J by 11 bases. CDR3 length: 15 residues. CDR1 is LNHDA and CDR2 is SQIVND in the germline V gene (reference sequence). Here the CDR3 reads CASSGAGTGETPLHF. The CDR3 DNA reads TGTGCCAGTTCGGGGGCCGGGACAGGGGAAACACCCCTCCACTTT.

The rearrangement uses TRBV19 and TRBJ2-3, with TRBD1 matching over 9 bases. Unmatched junction bases numbered 5, after V lost 7 bases and J lost 6 bases. Germline V gene sequence: CDR1 LNHDA, CDR2 SQIVND (reference sequence). The CDR3 totals 13 residues. The CDR3 DNA follows: TGTGCCAGTAACCGCGGGACAGGGGATACGCAGTATTTT. Residues: CASNRGTGDTQYF.

J is TRBJ2-2 and V is TRBV7-2; 12 positions agree with TRBD1. V gave up 5 bases and J gave up 7 bases; unmatched junction bases: 5. The CDR3 loop spans 15 amino acids. CDR1 and CDR2 from the germline V gene are SGHTA and FQGNSA. CDR3 protein: CASSAGTGGVGELFF. The CDR3 DNA reads as TGTGCCAGCAGCGCCGGGACAGGGGGCGTCGGGGAGCTGTTTTTT. Variable domain in full (rest from reference TRBV7-2 and TRBJ2-2): GAGVSQSPSNKVTEKGKDVELRCDPISGHTALYWYRQSLGQGLEFLIYFQGNSAPDKSGLPSDRFSAERTGGSVSTLTIQRTQQEDSAVYLCASSAGTGGVGELFFGEGSRLTVL.

This chain links TRBV18 with TRBJ2-2, with TRBD2 identical over 9 bases. J was trimmed by 5 bases and V by 2 bases; bases with no gene match: 6. This CDR3 contains 16 residues. Germline CDR1 is KGHSH and CDR2 is LQKENI. CDR3 in amino acids: CASSPSRLAATGELFF. CDR3 bases: TGTGCCAGCTCACCATCGCGACTAGCGGCTACCGGGGAGCTGTTTTTT.

The rearrangement joins TRBV28 to TRBJ1-1; D is unclear. CDR1 and CDR2 (germline): MDHEN, SYDVKM. The CDR3 contains 13 residues. The ends were cut back, 3 bases at V and 1 base at J, with 6 bases in the middle. The chain's CDR3 is CASSFPGNTEAFF. As DNA, the CDR3 is TGTGCCAGCAGTTTTCCGGGGAACACTGAAGCTTTCTTT.

The table lists this clone with a few counts. V gene TRBV30 combines with J gene TRBJ1-3; D is unclear. CDR1 is GTSNPN and CDR2 is SVGIG in the germline V gene (reference sequence). The CDR3 is made up of 14 amino acids. Trimming took off 3 bases at V and 2 bases at J, with 11 bases between the two ends. The DNA of the CDR3 is TGTGCCTGGAGCCCGGGGTCGGCTGGAAACACCATATATTTT. Its translation is CAWSPGSAGNTIYF. Complete variable domain (other parts from reference TRBV30 and TRBJ1-3): SQTIHQWPATLVQPVGSPLSLECTVEGTSNPNLYWYRQAAGRGLQLLFYSVGIGQISSEVPQNLSASRPQDRQFILSSKKLLLSDSGFYLCAWSPGSAGNTIYFGEGSWLTVV.

V is TRBV5-4 and J is TRBJ1-1; a weak D match, TRBD1 (6 bases). The CDR3 runs 14 residues. CDR1 is SGHNT and CDR2 is YYREEE in the germline V gene (reference sequence). The germline V and J ends were trimmed by 0 bases and 5 bases, with 11 bases remaining between them. The CDR3 DNA is TGTGCCAGCAGCTTGGGAGGGGGAAGGACTGAAGCTTTCTTT. Protein product: CASSLGGGRTEAFF. Based on the CDR3 plus reference TRBV5-4 and TRBJ1-1, the full variable domain is ETGVTQSPTHLIKTRGQQVTLRCSSQSGHNTVSWYQQALGQGPQFIFQYYREEENGRGNFPPRFSGLQFPNYSSELNVNALELDDSALYLCASSLGGGRTEAFFGQGTRLTVV.

This chain uses TRBV24-1 with TRBJ2-3; D is possibly TRBD2 (5 bases). V lost 9 bases and J 0 bases, leaving 6 bases between the germline ends. Germline V lookup: CDR1 KGHDR, CDR2 SFDVKD. The CDR3 has 12 amino acids. DNA of the CDR3: TGTGCCACCGGACTGAGCACAGATACGCAGTATTTT. It specifies CATGLSTDTQYF.

This clone was counted between two and nine times. V usage is TRBV3-1 (or the pseudogene TRBV3-2) and J usage is TRBJ2-1; 11 bases agree with TRBD2. Trimming removed 6 bases from V and 9 bases from J; junction bases left unmatched: 7. The CDR3 sequence is 14 residues long. Germline V lookup: CDR1 LGHDT, CDR2 YNNKEL (reference sequence). CDR3 sequence reads: CASRVTSGIGEQFF. The CDR3 bases are TGTGCCAGCAGGGTGACTAGCGGGATAGGTGAGCAGTTCTTC.

This clone was recorded once. The chain joins TRBV19 to TRBJ1-5; TRBD1 aligns across 9 bases. The CDR3 spans 13 residues. Germline V lookup: CDR1 LNHDA, CDR2 SQIVND (reference sequence). The trim removed 7 bases at V and 5 bases at J, leaving 3 bases unmatched. The chain's CDR3 is CASTDRGYQPQHF. In DNA form, the CDR3 reads TGTGCCAGTACGGACAGGGGATATCAGCCCCAGCATTTT.

The chain employs TRBV29-1 and TRBJ2-7; D call uncertain. This CDR3 is built from 12 residues. Germline lookup yields CDR1 SQVTM and CDR2 ANQGSEA. V was shortened by 4 bases and J by 3 bases, with 10 bases between the two germline ends. The CDR3 is CSVGYGNYEQYF. CDR3 DNA sequence: TGCAGCGTTGGCTACGGTAACTACGAGCAGTACTTC.

V gene TRBV4-1 combines with J gene TRBJ2-5; 8 bases line up with TRBD2. CDR3 size: 15 residues. The germline CDR1 and CDR2 sequences are MGHRA and YSYEKL. With 1 base clipped from V and 7 bases from J, the junction kept 8 bases outside the gene matches. The CDR3 region has the DNA TGCGCCAGCAGCCAAGTTGGGGGACTAGGTGGGACCCAGTACTTC. Amino acid sequence: CASSQVGGLGGTQYF.

V gene TRBV6-5 combines with J gene TRBJ2-2; possibly TRBD2 for D (5 bases). Trimming took off 7 bases at V and 1 base at J, with 10 bases between the two ends. The CDR3 loop spans 14 amino acids. Germline CDR1 and CDR2: MNHEY and SVGAGI. CDR3 in amino acids: CASTLGGNTGELFF. The CDR3 DNA reads as TGTGCCAGCACCCTAGGAGGGAACACCGGGGAGCTGTTTTTT.

CDR3 DNA: TGTGCCAGCAGTTCCTGGACAGGGGGCTTTTCATATGGCTACACCTTC. This gives the protein CASSSWTGGFSYGYTF. V is TRBV28 and J is TRBJ1-2; 11 bases agree with TRBD1. Germline V gene sequence: CDR1 MDHEN, CDR2 SYDVKM. The CDR3 totals 16 residues. J gave up 5 bases and V 4 bases, and 9 bases lay outside the gene matches.

Details on this clone: The sample holds other DNA sequences that translate to the same CDR3. The chain has TRBV4-3 and TRBJ1-5; weak D call: TRBD1 (5 bases). The CDR3 extends over 13 amino acids. In germline, CDR1 is LGHNA, CDR2 YSLEER. V gave up 0 bases and J gave up 6 bases, with 6 bases separating them. CDR3 protein: CASSQDRGQPQHF. CDR3 DNA: TGCGCCAGCAGCCAAGATAGGGGTCAGCCCCAGCATTTT.